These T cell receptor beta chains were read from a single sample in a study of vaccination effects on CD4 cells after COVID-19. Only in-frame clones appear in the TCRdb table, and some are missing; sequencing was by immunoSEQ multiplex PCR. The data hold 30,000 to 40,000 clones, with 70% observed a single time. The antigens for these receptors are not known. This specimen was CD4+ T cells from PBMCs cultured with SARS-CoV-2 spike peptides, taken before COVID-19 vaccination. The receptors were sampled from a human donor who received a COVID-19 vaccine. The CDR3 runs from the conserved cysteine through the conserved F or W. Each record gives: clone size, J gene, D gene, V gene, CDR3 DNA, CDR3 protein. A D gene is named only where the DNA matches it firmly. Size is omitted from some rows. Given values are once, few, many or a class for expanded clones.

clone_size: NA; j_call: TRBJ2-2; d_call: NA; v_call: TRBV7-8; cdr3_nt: TGTGCCAGCAGCAGGACAGTGGCGAACACCGGGGAGCTGTTTTTT; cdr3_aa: CASSRTVANTGELFF
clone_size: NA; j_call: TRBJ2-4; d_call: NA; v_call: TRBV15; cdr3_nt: TGTGCCACCAGCAGAGATATCGGTAACAAAAACATTCAGTACTTC; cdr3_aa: CATSRDIGNKNIQYF
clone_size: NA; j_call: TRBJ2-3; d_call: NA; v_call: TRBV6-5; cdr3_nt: TGTGCCAGCAGTTTGTCTGGGGGACGCACAGATACGCAGTATTTT; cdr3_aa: CASSLSGGRTDTQYF
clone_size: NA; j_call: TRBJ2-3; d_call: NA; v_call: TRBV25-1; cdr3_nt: TGTGCCAGCAGTGAATCAACAATTCTGACAGATACGCAGTATTTT; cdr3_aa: CASSESTILTDTQYF
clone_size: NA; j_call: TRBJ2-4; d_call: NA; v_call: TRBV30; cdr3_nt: TGTGCCTGGAGTGTGGGGACACTAGCCAAAAACATTCAGTACTTC; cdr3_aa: CAWSVGTLAKNIQYF
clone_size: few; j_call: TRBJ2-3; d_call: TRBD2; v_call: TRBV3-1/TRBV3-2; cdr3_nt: TGTGCCAGCAGCCATCTGCTAGCGGGAGGAGCAGATACGCAGTATTTT; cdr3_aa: CASSHLLAGGADTQYF
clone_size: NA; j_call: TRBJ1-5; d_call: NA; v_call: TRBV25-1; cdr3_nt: TGTGCCAGCCCCCTTCTTCATCAGCCCCAGCATTTT; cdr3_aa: CASPLLHQPQHF
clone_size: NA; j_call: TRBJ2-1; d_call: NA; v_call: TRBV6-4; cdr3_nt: TGTGCCAGCAGGGATGAAGTCGGGATAAACTCCTACAATGAGCAGTTCTTC; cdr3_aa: CASRDEVGINSYNEQFF
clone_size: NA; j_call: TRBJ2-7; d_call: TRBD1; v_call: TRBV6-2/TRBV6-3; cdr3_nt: TGTGCCAGCAGTTCCGATCAGGGGGCTGGCGAGCAGTACTTC; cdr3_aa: CASSSDQGAGEQYF
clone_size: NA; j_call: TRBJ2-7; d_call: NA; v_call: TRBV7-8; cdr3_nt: TGTGCCAGCGTAATGGACGGCTACTCCTACGAGCAGTACTTC; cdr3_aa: CASVMDGYSYEQYF
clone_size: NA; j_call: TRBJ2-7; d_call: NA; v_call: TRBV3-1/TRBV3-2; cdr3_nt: TGTGCCAGCAGTCGGGACGGAACTCCTTACTACGAGCAGTACTTC; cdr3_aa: CASSRDGTPYYEQYF
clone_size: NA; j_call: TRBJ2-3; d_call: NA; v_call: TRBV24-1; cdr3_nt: TGTGCCACCAGTGATTTGCGTGGAGTGGGATCCAGAGATACGCAGTATTTT; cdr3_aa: CATSDLRGVGSRDTQYF
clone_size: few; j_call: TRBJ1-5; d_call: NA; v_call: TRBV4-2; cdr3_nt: TGTGCCAGCAGCGAAGGGGTGGGGCAGGGCGAAGGGGCCCAGCATTTT; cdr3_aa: CASSEGVGQGEGAQHF
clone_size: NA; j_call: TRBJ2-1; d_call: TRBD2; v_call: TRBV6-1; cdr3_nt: TGTGCCAGCAGTGAAAGGAAGGGGTCGGGCGGGAGGGAGTCTAAGTTCTTC; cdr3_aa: CASSERKGSGGRESKFF
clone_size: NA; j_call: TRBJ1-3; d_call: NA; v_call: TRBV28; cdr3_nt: TGTGCCAGCAGTTTATGGGGTACTGGAAACACCATATATTTT; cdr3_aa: CASSLWGTGNTIYF
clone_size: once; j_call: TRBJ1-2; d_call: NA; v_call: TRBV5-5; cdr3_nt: TGTGCCAGCAGCTTGGGGGTGGAAGGCTATGGCTACACCTTC; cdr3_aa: CASSLGVEGYGYTF
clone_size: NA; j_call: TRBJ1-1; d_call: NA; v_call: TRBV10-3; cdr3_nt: TGTGCCATCAGTGAGCCTCCGAGTACTTTGGCTTTCTTT; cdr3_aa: CAISEPPSTLAFF
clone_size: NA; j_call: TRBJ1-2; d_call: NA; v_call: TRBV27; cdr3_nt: TGTGCCAGCAGTTTAATGGGGAACAGGCCCTATGGCTACACCTTC; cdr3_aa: CASSLMGNRPYGYTF
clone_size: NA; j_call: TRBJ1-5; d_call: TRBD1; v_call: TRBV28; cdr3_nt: TGTGCCAGCAGTTCTACAGGGGGGAGCAATCAGCCCCAGCATTTT; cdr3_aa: CASSSTGGSNQPQHF
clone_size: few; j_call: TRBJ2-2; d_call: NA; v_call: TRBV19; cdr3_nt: TGTGCCAGTAAAGAACAGGGTGGGAGCACGAACACCGGGGAGCTGTTTTTT; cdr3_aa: CASKEQGGSTNTGELFF
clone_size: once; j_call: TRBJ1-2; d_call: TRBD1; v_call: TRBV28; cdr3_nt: TGTGCCAGCAGTATAGGAGGGGGCGTTGTGGGCAATGGCTACACCTTC; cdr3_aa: CASSIGGGVVGNGYTF
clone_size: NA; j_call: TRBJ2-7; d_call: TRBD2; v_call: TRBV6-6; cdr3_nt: TGTGCCAGCAGTTACGCCCTAGCGGGAGCCTACTTC; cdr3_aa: CASSYALAGAYF
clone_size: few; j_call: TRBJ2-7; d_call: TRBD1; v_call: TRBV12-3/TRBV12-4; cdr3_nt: TGTGCCAGCAGCAGAGGACAGGGATACGAGCAGTACTTC; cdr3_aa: CASSRGQGYEQYF
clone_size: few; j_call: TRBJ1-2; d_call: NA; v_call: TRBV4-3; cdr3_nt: TGCGCCAGCAGACCAGGTACCGGGCAGCTCTATGGCTACACCTTC; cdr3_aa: CASRPGTGQLYGYTF
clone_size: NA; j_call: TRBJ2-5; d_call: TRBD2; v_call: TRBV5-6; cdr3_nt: TGTGCCAGCAGCTTGACTAGCGGGTGGAGAGAGACCCAGTACTTC; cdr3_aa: CASSLTSGWRETQYF
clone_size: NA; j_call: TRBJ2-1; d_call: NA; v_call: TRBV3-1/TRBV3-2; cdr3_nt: TGTGCCAGCAGCCAAGATGGACAGATATACAATGAGCAGTTCTTC; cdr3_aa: CASSQDGQIYNEQFF
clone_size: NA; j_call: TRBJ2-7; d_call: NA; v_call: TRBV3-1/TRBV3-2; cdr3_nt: TGTGCCAGCAGCCAAGACTGGGAGCAGTACTTC; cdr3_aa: CASSQDWEQYF
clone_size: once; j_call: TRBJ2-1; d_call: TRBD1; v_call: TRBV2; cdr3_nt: TGTGCCAGCGAGCTTGACAGGGGGCTGGATGAGCAGTTCTTC; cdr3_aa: CASELDRGLDEQFF
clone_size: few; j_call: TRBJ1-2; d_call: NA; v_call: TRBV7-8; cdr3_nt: TGTGCCAGCAGCTTATTGAGGGGAGAGCGGGGCTACACCTTC; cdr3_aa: CASSLLRGERGYTF
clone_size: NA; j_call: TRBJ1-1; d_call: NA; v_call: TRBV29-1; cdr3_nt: TGCAGCGTACGGGAGGCGAATCGGGCTTTCTTT; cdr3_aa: CSVREANRAFF
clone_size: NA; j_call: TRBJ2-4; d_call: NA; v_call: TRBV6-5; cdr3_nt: TGTGCCAGCAGTTCGGGGTTGAAAAACATTCAGTACTTC; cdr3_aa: CASSSGLKNIQYF
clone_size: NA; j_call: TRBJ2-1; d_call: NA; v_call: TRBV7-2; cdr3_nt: TGTGCCAGCAGTCGAGACTGGAGCTCCTACAATGAGCAGTTCTTC; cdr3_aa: CASSRDWSSYNEQFF
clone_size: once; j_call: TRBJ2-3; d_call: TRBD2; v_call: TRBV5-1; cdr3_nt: TGCGCCAGCAGCCTCAACATAGCGGGATTGGGAGATACGCAGTATTTT; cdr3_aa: CASSLNIAGLGDTQYF
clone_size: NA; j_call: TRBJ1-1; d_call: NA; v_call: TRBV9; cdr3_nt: TGTGCCAGCAGCGGGGACACTGAAGCTTTCTTT; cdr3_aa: CASSGDTEAFF
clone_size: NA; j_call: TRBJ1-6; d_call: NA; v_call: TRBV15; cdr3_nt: TGTGCCACCAGCAGAGAGGAGGGGCGATTGGGTTCACCCCTCCACTTT; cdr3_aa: CATSREEGRLGSPLHF
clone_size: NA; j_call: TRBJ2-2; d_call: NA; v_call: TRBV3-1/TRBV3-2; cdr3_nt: TGTGCCAGCAGTAGAGGGACGAACACCGGGGAGCTGTTTTTT; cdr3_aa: CASSRGTNTGELFF
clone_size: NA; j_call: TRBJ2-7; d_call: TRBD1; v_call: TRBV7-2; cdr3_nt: TGTGCCAGCAGCTTGGCAGCTCCAAGGACAGGGGGCCCCTACGAGCAGTACTTC; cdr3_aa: CASSLAAPRTGGPYEQYF